Listed here are 22 T cell receptor beta chains from one sample, sequenced in a study of cytomegalovirus exposure and HLA in healthy donors. Both 60 Vbeta primers and 13 Jbeta primers went into the PCR. Sequenced by immunoSEQ multiplex PCR; TCRdb stores in-frame clones only, minus some. Of some 120,000 clones listed, about four fifths are singletons. Sequencing was done on a sample of PBMCs. Source of these receptors: a male donor in good health and CMV-seropositive.

The chain is built from TRBV15 and TRBJ2-3, with 7 nucleotides matching TRBD1. The CDR3 length is 14 residues. CDR1 is LNHNV and CDR2 is YYDKDF in the germline V gene (reference sequence). V dropped 1 base and J dropped 3; count of bases not matched to a gene: 1. CDR3 in amino acids: CATSRGDRTDTQYF. CDR3 coding DNA: TGTGCCACCAGCAGAGGGGACAGAACAGATACGCAGTATTTT.

About this clone: A read error may account for a junction end that differs from germline. The chain joins TRBV29-1 to TRBJ1-2, with 9 bases matching TRBD1. Germline V gene lookup returns CDR1 SQVTM and CDR2 ANQGSEA. This CDR3 comprises 13 residues. In DNA, the CDR3 is TGCAGCGCCCGGGACAGGGAATTATATGACTACACCTTC. Translating it yields CSARDRELYDYTF.

The chain has TRBV12-2 and TRBJ2-7; the table's D call, TRBD2, was not checked against the DNA. TRBV12-2 is a documented pseudogene. This CDR3 is 15 amino acids long. The CDR3 spells CASRHRTSGWYEQYF. CDR3 nucleotides: TGTGCAAGTCGCCATAGGACTAGCGGGTGGTACGAGCAGTACTTC.

This clone has only one observation. This rearrangement joins TRBV6-5 to TRBJ1-4; D is possibly TRBD1 (6 bases). The germline V gene encodes CDR1 MNHEY and CDR2 SVGAGI. Trimming pared 4 bases from V and 13 bases from J, leaving 22 bases between. CDR3 size: 15 residues. The CDR3 loop is CASSFSVSAQGRLFF. As DNA, the CDR3 is TGTGCCAGCAGTTTTAGTGTTTCCGCCCAGGGGAGACTGTTTTTT.

The genes are TRBV5-1 and TRBJ1-1, with D possibly TRBD1 on 5 matching bases. CDR1 SGHRS and CDR2 YFSETQ come from the germline V gene. Between the trimmed V and J ends, which lost 4 bases and 2 bases, there was a span of 12 bases. CDR3 length equals 14 residues. The CDR3 reads CASSTQAINTEAFF. The CDR3 DNA is TGCGCCAGCAGCACACAGGCGATCAACACTGAAGCTTTCTTT. The whole variable domain, filled in from reference TRBV5-1 and TRBJ1-1, reads KAGVTQTPRYLIKTRGQQVTLSCSPISGHRSVSWYQQTPGQGLQFLFEYFSETQRNKGNFPGRFSGRQFSNSRSEMNVSTLELGDSALYLCASSTQAINTEAFFGQGTRLTVV.

This clone appeared a few times. This sequence joins TRBV6-1 and TRBJ2-3, with 12 bases matching TRBD2. The V gene's germline CDR1 is MNHNS and CDR2 SASEGT. The length of the CDR3 is 15 residues. V was pared by 9 bases and J by 4 bases, with 8 bases of the junction left unmatched. In DNA form, the CDR3 reads TGTGCCAGTGACCCTAGCGGGAGGGCCCCAGATACGCAGTATTTT. Translating it yields CASDPSGRAPDTQYF.

The chain carries TRBV14 and TRBJ2-1; D is unclear. Germline V lookup: CDR1 SGHDN, CDR2 FVKESK. Trimming shortened V by 2 bases and J by 7 bases, and 3 bases separated the two germline ends. CDR3 length: 11 amino acids. Written as DNA, the CDR3 is TGTGCCAGCAGCCAATATAATGAGCAGTTCTTC. Translating gives CASSQYNEQFF.

This chain links TRBV19 with TRBJ1-5, with 7 nucleotides matching TRBD1. The V gene's germline CDR1 is LNHDA and CDR2 SQIVND (reference sequence). This CDR3 has 16 amino acids. The V and J ends lost 5 bases and 0 bases, in that order; junction bases with no gene match: 7. The CDR3 bases are TGTGCCAGTAGTGCCCGACAGGGAAATAGCAATCAGCCCCAGCATTTT. It translates to CASSARQGNSNQPQHF.

This rearrangement joins TRBV28 to TRBJ2-7, with 10 bases aligning to TRBD1. This CDR3 has 13 amino acids. CDR1 MDHEN and CDR2 SYDVKM come from the germline V gene. Trimming removed 6 bases from V and 4 bases from J; junction bases left unmatched: 3. The CDR3 coding sequence is TGTGCCAGCAGACCGGGACAGGGGTACGAGCAGTACTTC. Protein product: CASRPGQGYEQYF.

The chain recombines TRBV6-5 with TRBJ2-1; 8 bases are shared with TRBD2. The CDR3 length is 13 residues. Germline trimming cut 7 bases from V and 5 bases from J; bases unmatched to any gene: 4. The germline V gene has CDR1 MNHEY and CDR2 SVGAGI. In nucleotides, the CDR3 is TGTGCCAGCAAAGGACTAGCCAACAATGAGCAGTTCTTC. It yields the protein CASKGLANNEQFF.

This sequence joins TRBV7-2 and TRBJ2-7; D might be TRBD2 (5 bases). Trimming removed 6 bases from V and 2 bases from J, with 17 bases in between. This CDR3 is 15 amino acids long. CDR1 is SGHTA, CDR2 FQGNSA, per germline. In DNA, the CDR3 is TGTGCCAGCAGAGGGTCGGGAAGCTTGGCCTACGAGCAGTACTTC. Its translation: CASRGSGSLAYEQYF.

This chain links TRBV21-1 with TRBJ1-1; the table's D gene call, TRBD1, was not cross checked with the DNA. TRBV21-1 is an annotated pseudogene. CDR3 size: 18 residues. The CDR3 sequence is CASSKPGQGVWGDTEAFF. DNA for the CDR3: TGTGCCAGCAGCAAGCCGGGACAGGGTGTTTGGGGTGACACTGAAGCTTTCTTT.

This chain joins TRBV30 and TRBJ2-2; 7 bases match TRBD1. This CDR3 region has 15 residues. The V gene end was trimmed by 3 bases and the J gene end by 3 bases; junction bases not matched to a gene: 7. Germline lookup yields CDR1 GTSNPN and CDR2 SVGIG (reference sequence). The CDR3: CAWSPTGRDTGELFF. DNA of the CDR3: TGTGCCTGGAGCCCGACAGGGCGAGACACCGGGGAGCTGTTTTTT.

The chain joins TRBV11-2 to TRBJ1-1; 12 bases align to TRBD1. J was trimmed by 5 bases and V by 5 bases; bases with no gene match: 6. CDR3 length: 15 amino acids. Germline V lookup: CDR1 SGHAT, CDR2 FQNNGV. The CDR3 reads CASSDWDRGRTEAFF. CDR3 DNA: TGTGCCAGCAGCGATTGGGACAGGGGGCGGACTGAAGCTTTCTTT.

This chain joins TRBV9 and TRBJ2-1, with 7 bases identical to TRBD2. The CDR3 has 17 residues. V trimming: 4 bases; J trimming: 2 bases; junction bases outside the gene matches: 12. The V gene's germline CDR1 is SGDLS and CDR2 YYNGEE. In DNA, the CDR3 is TGTGCCAGCAGCCCTCGGGTGGGCGGGAGTACCTACAATGAGCAGTTCTTC. This translates into CASSPRVGGSTYNEQFF.

The V and J genes are TRBV19 and TRBJ2-5; 7 bases align to TRBD2. Per the germline V gene, CDR1 is LNHDA and CDR2 is SQIVND (reference sequence). This CDR3 has 15 amino acids. With 5 bases clipped from V and 2 bases from J, the junction kept 8 bases outside the gene matches. The CDR3 reads CASSSRDYPQETQYF. The CDR3, as DNA: TGTGCCAGTAGTTCCCGGGACTACCCGCAAGAGACCCAGTACTTC.

The chain has TRBV6-5 and TRBJ1-2; 7 bases fit TRBD1. Trimming took 6 bases from V and 3 from J; bases not matched to a gene: 7. The CDR3 is 14 amino acids. In germline, CDR1 is MNHEY, CDR2 SVGAGI. In DNA form, the CDR3 reads TGTGCCAGCAGCCTGGGACAGCTAGACTATGGCTACACCTTC. Translation: CASSLGQLDYGYTF.

The genes are TRBV18 and TRBJ2-3, with a tentative D call TRBD2 (7 bases). From germline, CDR1 is KGHSH and CDR2 LQKENI. The CDR3 contains 16 residues. V was trimmed by 3 bases and J by 4 bases, leaving 17 bases between them. CDR3 in amino acids: CASSPRAGEGADTQYF. CDR3 DNA: TGTGCCAGCTCACCGCGGGCGGGAGAGGGGGCAGATACGCAGTATTTT. The full variable domain, completed using reference TRBV18 and TRBJ2-3, is NAGVMQNPRHLVRRRGQEARLRCSPMKGHSHVYWYRQLPEEGLKFMVYLQKENIIDESGMPKERFSAEFPKEGPSILRIQQVVRGDSAAYFCASSPRAGEGADTQYFGPGTRLTVL.

This clone turned up a few times. CDR3 DNA: TGTGCCAGCTGTATTTCCGGGACCTACGAGCAGTACTTC. It is translated as CASCISGTYEQYF. V is TRBV6-5 and J is TRBJ2-7, with D perhaps TRBD2 (5 bases). Per germline, CDR1 MNHEY and CDR2 SVGAGI. The V end was cut by 8 bases, the J end by 2 bases, with 13 bases between. The CDR3 has 13 residues.

The chain joins TRBV19 to TRBJ2-1; TRBD1 matches at 8 bases. The CDR3 has 14 residues. J gave up 2 bases and V 8 bases, and 5 bases lay outside the gene matches. Germline values: CDR1 LNHDA, CDR2 SQIVND (reference sequence). This chain's CDR3 is CASWDRSAYNEQFF. CDR3 DNA sequence: TGTGCCAGTTGGGACAGGTCGGCCTACAATGAGCAGTTCTTC.

This chain links TRBV5-1 with TRBJ1-2; tentative D call: TRBD1 (6 bases). The germline CDR1 and CDR2 sequences are SGHRS and YFSETQ. CDR3 size: 13 residues. V lost 0 bases and J lost 6, with 9 bases in between. The CDR3 DNA follows: TGCGCCAGCAGCTTGGTGGGGGCCGATGGCTACACCTTC. Its protein is CASSLVGADGYTF.

The CDR3 region is CASSLTPGLLNQPQHF. CDR3 DNA: TGTGCCAGCAGCTTAACTCCCGGACTTCTCAATCAGCCCCAGCATTTT. V and J are TRBV7-3 and TRBJ1-5; D unclear. The V gene lost 0 bases and the J gene lost 3 bases, with 12 bases spanning the gap. Germline loops: CDR1 SGHTA, CDR2 FQGTGA. The CDR3 consists of 16 residues.